This record covers a single T cell receptor beta chain. The record originates from a study of blood T cell repertoires in COVID-19. Using immunoSEQ multiplex PCR, the repertoire was profiled, and TCRdb retains in-frame clones only, with some absent. The sample lists about 200,000 clones, around 90% seen once, with around 1.2% in the top ten. The TCR originated in a man younger than 45 with acute or convalescent COVID-19. The sample taken for sequencing was peripheral blood.

The CDR3 region has the DNA TGTGCCACCAGCAGAAAACCGAGCCCAACCTACGAGCAGTACTTC. Protein sequence: CATSRKPSPTYEQYF. This chain connects TRBV15 to TRBJ2-7; D not certain. CDR1 is LNHNV, CDR2 YYDKDF, per germline (reference sequence). The CDR3 contains 15 residues. The germline V and J ends were trimmed by 2 bases and 2 bases, with 13 bases remaining between them.